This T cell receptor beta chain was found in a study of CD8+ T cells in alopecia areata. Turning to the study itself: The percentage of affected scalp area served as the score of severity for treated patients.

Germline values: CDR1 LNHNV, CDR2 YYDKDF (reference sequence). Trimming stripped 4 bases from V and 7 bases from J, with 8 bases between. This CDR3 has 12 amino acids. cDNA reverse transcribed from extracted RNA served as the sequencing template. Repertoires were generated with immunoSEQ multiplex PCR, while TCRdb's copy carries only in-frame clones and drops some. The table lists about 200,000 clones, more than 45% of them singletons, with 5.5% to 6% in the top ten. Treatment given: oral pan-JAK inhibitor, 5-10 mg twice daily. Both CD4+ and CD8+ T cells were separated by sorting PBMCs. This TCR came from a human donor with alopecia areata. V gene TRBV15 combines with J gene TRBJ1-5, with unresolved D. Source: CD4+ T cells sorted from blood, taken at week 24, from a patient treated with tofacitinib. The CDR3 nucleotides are TGTGCCACCAGCATTTCGTACCAGCCCCAGCATTTT. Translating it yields CATSISYQPQHF.